Listed below are T cell receptor beta chains from one sample, sequenced in a study of cytomegalovirus exposure and HLA in healthy donors. The data were produced by immunoSEQ multiplex PCR, yet TCRdb's version contains in-frame clones alone and is incomplete. The sample has over 120,000 clones, nearly 10% seen once. The sample taken for sequencing was PBMCs. The receptors derive from a man aged 50-59 years in good health and CMV-seronegative. Each CDR3 is given without its conserved first and last residue. Each record gives: V gene, CDR3 protein.

v_gene: TRBV5-5
CDR3aa: ASSQGLAGGYEQY

v_gene: TRBV7-8
CDR3aa: ASSLAGGLQETQY

v_gene: TRBV28
CDR3aa: ASSSGQGYTDTQY

v_gene: TRBV18
CDR3aa: ASSHQIAGHPNTEAF

v_gene: TRBV19
CDR3aa: ASSLTRDSYEQY

v_gene: TRBV9
CDR3aa: ASSVDLGTGLRNYGYT

v_gene: TRBV5-1
CDR3aa: ASSQLPGQGADTQY

v_gene: TRBV6-5
CDR3aa: ASSRGTSETGELF

v_gene: TRBV7-8
CDR3aa: ASSLGRAGDQPQH

v_gene: TRBV5-1
CDR3aa: ASSVGSGDKDTQY

v_gene: TRBV7-8
CDR3aa: ASSVTGPNTEAF

v_gene: TRBV5-1
CDR3aa: ASSLDFTRSGANVLT

v_gene: TRBV19
CDR3aa: ASSIGQGYEQF

v_gene: TRBV25-1
CDR3aa: ASQQGPLYEQY

v_gene: TRBV11-2
CDR3aa: ASSLAGLTDTQY

v_gene: TRBV28
CDR3aa: ASSFSGQPSYGYT

v_gene: TRBV7-6
CDR3aa: ASSLGGGYQETQY

v_gene: TRBV5-6
CDR3aa: ASSYRTGTSGNTIY

v_gene: TRBV7-6
CDR3aa: ASSLNRDQETQY

v_gene: TRBV5-1
CDR3aa: ASSLEGTGELNTEAF

v_gene: TRBV6-1
CDR3aa: ASSDWTGSNYGYT

v_gene: TRBV5-1
CDR3aa: ASSLGAGGPATDTQY

v_gene: TRBV6-5
CDR3aa: ASSSRWAENYGYT

v_gene: TRBV2
CDR3aa: ASSRTGVQPQH

v_gene: TRBV19
CDR3aa: ASSIVLQETQY

v_gene: TRBV11-3
CDR3aa: ASSPLRANNEQF

v_gene: TRBV7-3
CDR3aa: ASSLNAGISSGANVLT

v_gene: TRBV5-1
CDR3aa: ASRLGGEETQY

v_gene: TRBV29-1
CDR3aa: SVEEGRGPEAF

v_gene: TRBV6-5
CDR3aa: ASSRILGGDTEAF

v_gene: TRBV6-1
CDR3aa: ASGDRGYEQY

v_gene: TRBV6-5
CDR3aa: ASRATNVAEKLF

v_gene: TRBV7-8
CDR3aa: ASSLSGGALGNIQY

v_gene: TRBV4-1
CDR3aa: ASSQDQRGLQETQY

v_gene: TRBV29-1
CDR3aa: SVEARPVDEQY

v_gene: TRBV2
CDR3aa: ASSGGGGEWNTEAF

v_gene: TRBV15
CDR3aa: ATARLQGAGNQPQH

v_gene: TRBV19
CDR3aa: ASSMGTGDYEQY

v_gene: TRBV7-3
CDR3aa: ASSSSTDTQY

v_gene: TRBV10-3
CDR3aa: AISSGSSTDTQY

v_gene: TRBV7-3
CDR3aa: ASSEQGENTEAF

v_gene: TRBV19
CDR3aa: ASSIFLASRPSPYNEQF

v_gene: TRBV19
CDR3aa: ASVEGTAANQPQH

v_gene: TRBV6-1
CDR3aa: ASRGGQYYGYT

v_gene: TRBV7-8
CDR3aa: ASSTKGLARETQY

v_gene: TRBV7-2
CDR3aa: ASSSKLAGGTDTQY

v_gene: TRBV11-1
CDR3aa: ASSLSPGLAEAEQF

v_gene: TRBV7-2
CDR3aa: ASSLEAGVYNEQF

v_gene: TRBV6-1
CDR3aa: ASSEARIAGAPPPYNEQF

v_gene: TRBV25-1
CDR3aa: ASSDPAGGRTYEQY

v_gene: TRBV10-2
CDR3aa: ASAGTERETQY

v_gene: TRBV4-2
CDR3aa: ASSQPPQGRGFYEQY

v_gene: TRBV19
CDR3aa: ASSMPSGGADTQY

v_gene: TRBV5-1
CDR3aa: ASSLGGQGADTQY

v_gene: TRBV14
CDR3aa: ARSIIASYGYT

v_gene: TRBV11-2
CDR3aa: ASSPSGVEQY

v_gene: TRBV5-4
CDR3aa: ASSAGTASYEQY